This T cell receptor beta chain was sequenced during a study of CD8 T cells in Susac syndrome. V was shortened by 0 bases and J by 2 bases, with 11 bases between the two germline ends. Germline V gives CDR1 DFQATT, CDR2 SNEGSKA (reference sequence). This CDR3 comprises 14 residues. With random hexamers, reverse transcription was performed on roughly 0.5 to 1 ug of RNA. The authors amplified TCR beta CDR3 across 54 Vbeta and 13 Jbeta using immunoSEQ multiplex PCR. One entry per CDR3 protein results from TCRdb running MiXCR on the immunoSEQ multiplex PCR reads. This repertoire shows roughly 140,000 distinct CDR3 sequences, about 94% found once; its top ten account for approximately 0.25%. The authors sequenced TCR beta from blood CD8+ and CD4+ T cells. The TEMRA cells underwent FACS enrichment, while the CD8+ and CD4+ T cells underwent negative isolation. This clonotype was seen only once.

The receptor was isolated from a human donor in good health. The chain combines TRBV20-1 with TRBJ2-7; D uncertain. Source material: CD8+ T cells from PBMCs. CDR3 protein: CSARDLGPTYEQYF. CDR3 nucleotide sequence: TGCAGTGCTAGAGATTTGGGCCCCACCTACGAGCAGTACTTC.